Each of the 4 T cell receptor beta chains below was sequenced from the same sample in a study of Graves' ophthalmopathy and Graves' hyperthyroidism. Amplifying from RNA transcripts, the study obtained TCR beta CDR3 regions. The authors performed first-round RT-PCR with HTBI primers and then a second-round multiplex PCR. One entry per CDR3 protein results from TCRdb running MiXCR on the multiplex PCR reads. The sample shows 680,000 or so distinct CDR3 sequences, over 20% of them seen only once. Input material: peripheral blood. Source of these receptors: a woman aged 18 to 35 with stable Graves' hyperthyroidism. Some clones in this sample may be carry-over from other donors' samples.

This clonotype was seen at least ten times. The V gene is TRBV19, the J gene TRBJ1-1; D not certain. CDR3 length equals 13 residues. The germline V gene has CDR1 LNHDA and CDR2 SQIVND (reference sequence). V lost 3 bases, J lost 6 bases, and 11 bases lay in between. The CDR3 loop is CASSIGGRAEAFF. The CDR3 coding sequence is TGTGCCAGTAGTATTGGAGGGAGGGCTGAAGCTTTCTTT.

The sample holds a few counts of this clonotype. This may be a read error, as it is one base from a much larger clone. The genes are TRBV5-6 and TRBJ1-2; D remains ambiguous. The V gene's germline CDR1 is SGHDT and CDR2 YYEEEE. This CDR3 spans 11 amino acids. Trimming shortened V by 4 bases and J by 3 bases, and 4 bases separated the two germline ends. The CDR3 DNA reads TGTGCCAGCAGCGCCTACTATGGCTACACCTTC. It yields the protein CASSAYYGYTF.

At least ten counts were recorded for this clonotype. The J gene is TRBJ1-1, the V gene TRBV6-1; D possibly corresponds to TRBD1 (6 bases). Deletions cut 6 bases from V and 5 bases from J, with 13 bases between. The CDR3 contains 13 residues. Germline CDR1 is MNHNS and CDR2 is SASEGT. The CDR3 nucleotides read TGTGCCAGCAGACAGGGTTTCCTGACTGAAGCTTTCTTT. Translation gives CASRQGFLTEAFF.

This clonotype was counted ten times or more. The gene calls are TRBV6-5 and TRBJ2-2; D unclear. The CDR3 has 14 amino acids. Trimming shortened V by 0 bases and J by 8 bases, and 10 bases separated the two germline ends. Germline V gives CDR1 MNHEY, CDR2 SVGAGI. CDR3 DNA sequence: TGTGCCAGCAGTTACTCGGGTTCCCGTGGGGAGCTGTTTTTT. Encoded protein: CASSYSGSRGELFF.